The 24 T cell receptor beta chains in this list originate from one sample, sequenced in a study of spatial heterogeneity in lung cancer. From the 5' RACE reads, TCRdb called clonotypes with MiXCR, one entry per CDR3 protein. The data show approximately 52,000 distinct CDR3 sequences, roughly 5% seen once. Time point specified: sample taken at primary tumor resection. This material consisted of PBMCs, taken at surgery. Source of these receptors: a male donor with early-stage non-small cell lung cancer.

The chain uses TRBV4-3 and TRBJ2-3; 10 bases match TRBD2. Germline V CDR1 and CDR2: LGHNA, YSLEER. V was clipped by 0 bases and J by 1 base; unmatched bases: 4. CDR3 length equals 17 residues. This chain's CDR3 is CASSQELLAGGTDTQYF. CDR3 sequence (DNA): TGCGCCAGCAGCCAAGAACTCCTAGCGGGAGGCACAGATACGCAGTATTTT.

Ten or more counts support this clonotype. The chain employs TRBV7-8 and TRBJ1-4; D possibly corresponds to TRBD1 (5 bases). Germline V gene sequence: CDR1 SGHVS, CDR2 FQNEAQ. The CDR3 is made up of 16 amino acids. With 4 bases removed from V and 0 bases from J, the gap between germline ends came to 12 bases. The CDR3 reads CASSSTPGATNEKLFF. CDR3 bases: TGTGCCAGCAGCTCCACCCCGGGGGCAACTAATGAAAAACTGTTTTTT.

This clonotype was found many times. The J gene is TRBJ1-1, the V gene TRBV20-1; possibly TRBD1 for D (5 bases). Germline V gene sequence: CDR1 DFQATT, CDR2 SNEGSKA (reference sequence). Deletions cut 3 bases from V and 7 bases from J, with 15 bases between. The CDR3 has 13 residues. The DNA of the CDR3 is TGCAGTGCTAGCCCCCTGGGGGAGTTTGAAGCTTTCTTT. Translating gives CSASPLGEFEAFF.

This clonotype was picked up many times. J is TRBJ2-2 and V is TRBV5-6, with 8 bases identical to TRBD2. Germline-derived CDR1 and CDR2 are SGHDT and YYEEEE. This CDR3 is 18 amino acids long. Unmatched junction bases numbered 9, after V lost 2 bases and J lost 0 bases. The CDR3 nucleotides read TGTGCCAGCAGCTTATGGGCCGGGAGGGCCGCGAACACCGGGGAGCTGTTTTTT. Translating gives CASSLWAGRAANTGELFF.

This clonotype occurred many times. V gene TRBV15 combines with J gene TRBJ1-1; D is ambiguous. Trimming took off 0 bases at V and 2 bases at J, with 10 bases between the two ends. This CDR3 has 15 residues. Germline V gene lookup returns CDR1 LNHNV and CDR2 YYDKDF (reference sequence). CDR3 bases: TGTGCCACCAGCAGAGATATCGCAGGTAACACTGAAGCTTTCTTT. Translation: CATSRDIAGNTEAFF.

The chain links TRBV12-3 or TRBV12-4 to TRBJ2-3; no reliable D call. CDR3 size: 13 residues. The V and J ends lost 4 bases and 6 bases respectively, with 11 bases between them. The CDR3 region is CASSWSERDTQYF. In DNA form, the CDR3 reads TGTGCCAGCAGTTGGTCGGAAAGGGATACGCAGTATTTT.

This clonotype has at least ten counts. The genes are TRBV30 and TRBJ1-4; the D gene is possibly TRBD1 (6 bases). The CDR3 totals 13 residues. V dropped 7 bases and J dropped 1 base, with 10 bases sitting between them. Germline V gene lookup returns CDR1 GTSNPN and CDR2 SVGIG (reference sequence). The CDR3: CAFDRITNEKLFF. The CDR3 DNA reads TGTGCCTTCGACAGGATAACTAATGAAAAACTGTTTTTT.

The chain couples TRBV10-3 to TRBJ2-5; D possibly corresponds to TRBD2 (6 bases). The germline CDR1 and CDR2 sequences are ENHRY and SYGVKD. V gave up 3 bases and J gave up 5 bases, with 16 bases separating them. The CDR3 is 15 amino acids. CDR3: CAISENLQGGETQYF. CDR3 sequence (DNA): TGTGCCATCAGTGAAAATCTTCAGGGAGGCGAGACCCAGTACTTC.

This clonotype was seen repeatedly, ten times or more. The V and J genes are TRBV15 and TRBJ2-5; 7 nucleotides agree with TRBD2. Germline trimming cut 0 bases from V and 5 bases from J; bases unmatched to any gene: 6. CDR1 and CDR2 from the germline V gene are LNHNV and YYDKDF (reference sequence). There are 15 residues in the CDR3. The CDR3 DNA follows: TGTGCCACCAGCAGAGATGCGACTAGCAAGGAGACCCAGTACTTC. Translated: CATSRDATSKETQYF.

This clonotype was seen at least ten times. The gene calls are TRBV5-1 and TRBJ2-1; either TRBD1 or TRBD2 may supply D (6 bases each). The CDR3 runs to 15 residues. Between the trimmed V and J ends, which lost 0 bases and 9 bases, there was a span of 16 bases. In germline, CDR1 is SGHRS, CDR2 YFSETQ. CDR3 sequence: CASSLVSSGGGEQFF. CDR3 nucleotides: TGCGCCAGCAGCTTGGTTTCCAGCGGAGGGGGTGAGCAGTTCTTC. Complete variable domain (other parts from reference TRBV5-1 and TRBJ2-1): KAGVTQTPRYLIKTRGQQVTLSCSPISGHRSVSWYQQTPGQGLQFLFEYFSETQRNKGNFPGRFSGRQFSNSRSEMNVSTLELGDSALYLCASSLVSSGGGEQFFGPGTRLTVL.

At least ten counts were recorded for this clonotype. The rearrangement joins TRBV6-6 to TRBJ2-7, with D possibly called TRBD1 or TRBD2 (6 bases each). Germline CDR1 is MNHNY and CDR2 is SVGAGI (reference sequence). Trimming left V 6 bases short and J 1 base short, with 13 bases between. There are 14 residues in the CDR3. This chain's CDR3 is CASRSTGRSYEQYF. In nucleotides, the CDR3 is TGTGCCAGCAGATCAACAGGGAGGTCCTACGAGCAGTACTTC.

This clonotype turned up a few times. The V gene is TRBV15, the J gene TRBJ2-3; TRBD2 agrees at 10 bases. Trimming took 2 bases from V and 5 from J; bases not matched to a gene: 7. CDR3 length equals 16 residues. Per germline, CDR1 LNHNV and CDR2 YYDKDF (reference sequence). The DNA for the CDR3 is TGTGCCACCAGCAGACCTAGCGGGAGTTGGGGAGATACGCAGTATTTT. Translating gives CATSRPSGSWGDTQYF.

This clonotype was counted at least ten times. The rearrangement links TRBV7-8 to TRBJ2-7; D is unclear. V was cut by 1 base and J by 3 bases, with 10 bases left in between. Germline V gene sequence: CDR1 SGHVS, CDR2 FQNEAQ. The CDR3 is made up of 14 amino acids. This chain's CDR3 is CASSLGARLYEQYF. In nucleotides, the CDR3 is TGTGCCAGCAGCTTAGGAGCACGACTCTACGAGCAGTACTTC.

This clonotype was seen repeatedly, ten times or more. This chain joins TRBV7-9 and TRBJ1-2; 7 nucleotides agree with TRBD1. Germline V gives CDR1 SEHNR, CDR2 FQNEAQ (reference sequence). The length of the CDR3 is 19 residues. The J segment lost 0 bases and the V segment lost 4 bases, leaving 17 bases of the junction unmatched. CDR3 protein: CASSSPRDSQQTTNYGYTF. DNA for the CDR3: TGTGCCAGCAGCTCCCCGCGGGACAGCCAACAAACAACTAACTATGGCTACACCTTC.

This clonotype was seen many times. This sequence joins TRBV19 and TRBJ2-1; the D gene is possibly TRBD2 (6 bases). CDR1 and CDR2 (germline): LNHDA, SQIVND (reference sequence). Deletions cut 5 bases from V and 3 bases from J, with 14 bases between. CDR3 length equals 15 residues. The CDR3 DNA follows: TGTGCCAGTAGTTTTCGGCGGGAATTCTACAATGAGCAGTTCTTC. The encoded protein is CASSFRREFYNEQFF.

This clonotype was detected ten times or more. V is TRBV5-5 and J is TRBJ2-5; D is perhaps TRBD1 (6 bases). The CDR3 is 14 amino acids. The V gene's germline CDR1 is SGHKS and CDR2 YYEKEE (reference sequence). The ends were cut back, 4 bases at V and 5 bases at J, with 15 bases in the middle. The CDR3 protein is CASSPGTNWETQYF. The DNA for the CDR3 is TGTGCCAGCAGCCCCGGGACAAACTGGGAGACCCAGTACTTC.

This clonotype has ten or more counts. The V gene is TRBV5-1, the J gene TRBJ2-1; D may be TRBD2 (6 bases). Germline V gene sequence: CDR1 SGHRS, CDR2 YFSETQ. V lost 4 bases to trimming and J lost 7 bases, with 18 bases between them. The CDR3 has 15 amino acids. The CDR3 sequence: CASSAGGPGLNEQFF. The CDR3 DNA is TGCGCCAGCAGCGCAGGAGGGCCGGGTTTGAATGAGCAGTTCTTC.

This clonotype was detected ten times or more. The chain links TRBV18 to TRBJ2-5; D is unresolved. Germline assignment: CDR1 KGHSH and CDR2 LQKENI. V was clipped by 3 bases and J by 2 bases, with 10 bases between them. This CDR3 region has 14 residues. DNA of the CDR3: TGTGCCAGCTCACCCACAGCAAGTCAAGAGACCCAGTACTTC. This sequence encodes CASSPTASQETQYF.

This clonotype has a count of ten or more. This chain joins TRBV19 and TRBJ2-1; 7 bases are shared with TRBD2. The CDR3 runs to 16 residues. Losses at the gene ends were 7 bases for V and 0 bases for J; bases not matched to a gene: 9. Germline V CDR1 and CDR2: LNHDA, SQIVND (reference sequence). The CDR3 nucleotides are TGTGCCAGTATGGTTGGTAGCGGGTTCTCCTACAATGAGCAGTTCTTC. Residues: CASMVGSGFSYNEQFF.

This clonotype was recorded many times. J is TRBJ2-2 and V is TRBV14, with unresolved D. V lost 0 bases and J lost 3, with 14 bases in between. CDR1 and CDR2 from the germline V gene are SGHDN and FVKESK. The CDR3 spans 17 residues. The CDR3 loop is CASSQDVGFPYTGELFF. DNA of the CDR3: TGTGCCAGCAGCCAAGATGTGGGGTTCCCGTACACCGGGGAGCTGTTTTTT.

The genes are TRBV7-9 and TRBJ2-3; 14 positions match TRBD2. V shed 4 bases, J shed 6 bases, and the junction held 6 bases outside the gene matches. Germline V gene sequence: CDR1 SEHNR, CDR2 FQNEAQ (reference sequence). This CDR3 has 16 residues. CDR3 sequence reads: CASSSGLAGVLDTQYF. The CDR3, as DNA: TGTGCCAGCAGCTCGGGACTAGCGGGAGTCCTGGATACGCAGTATTTT.

This clonotype was observed a few times. The junction does not match germline at one end; this may be a read error. This rearrangement joins TRBV7-2 to TRBJ1-3; no clear D gene. This CDR3 comprises 15 residues. Looked up from germline, CDR1 is SGHTA and CDR2 is FQGNSA. This chain's CDR3 is CASSVATSPGNTIYF. The CDR3 DNA reads as TGTGCCAGCAGCGTAGCGACTAGCCCTGGAAACACCATATATTTT.

In this sample, this clonotype turned up a few times. The chain uses TRBV11-2 and TRBJ2-7; D gene uncertain. The CDR3 covers 12 residues. Germline assignment: CDR1 SGHAT and CDR2 FQNNGV. The V end was cut by 5 bases, the J end by 6 bases, with 11 bases between. CDR3 sequence reads: CASSAKFVEQYF. CDR3 coding DNA: TGTGCCAGCAGCGCCAAGTTTGTCGAGCAGTACTTC.

This clonotype was observed at least ten times. The V and J genes are TRBV5-1 and TRBJ2-5, with 8 positions matching TRBD2. The CDR3 covers 14 residues. The germline V gene encodes CDR1 SGHRS and CDR2 YFSETQ. V shed 4 bases and J 5 bases; nucleotides not matched to a gene: 7. CDR3 region: CASSPREGRETQYF. The CDR3 DNA sequence: TGCGCCAGCAGCCCCCGGGAGGGCCGGGAGACCCAGTACTTC.